This is a list of T cell receptor beta chains from one sample in a study of blood T cell repertoires in COVID-19. Repertoires were generated with immunoSEQ multiplex PCR, while TCRdb's copy carries only in-frame clones and drops some. The table has around 72,000 clones, about 91% seen once. Sequenced: peripheral blood. Every receptor here comes from a human donor with active COVID-19. The donor label of this sample is uncertain. Both conserved end residues are part of each CDR3.

v_gene	j_gene	CDR3aa
TRBV27	TRBJ1-2	CASSPRTGNNYGYTF
TRBV19	TRBJ2-2	CASSRGLATLQAGELFF
TRBV7-9	TRBJ1-6	CASSLASGTGVRSPLHF
TRBV7-6	TRBJ2-1	CASSLAADSSYNEQFF
TRBV24-1	TRBJ2-7	CATGSNDPLAGGQEQYF
TRBV18	TRBJ1-5	CASSPDRNQPQHF
TRBV11-1	TRBJ1-1	CASSFAQGGNTEAFF
TRBV6-5	TRBJ2-3	CAVQDTLGGLDTQYF
TRBV19	TRBJ2-7	CASSIDPASSYEQYF
TRBV7-2	TRBJ1-2	CASSPDRGLYGYTF
TRBV4-1	TRBJ2-2	CASSQPGTVGGELFF
TRBV7-6	TRBJ2-1	CASSTDFSTYNEQFF
TRBV5-1	TRBJ2-3	CASSLKGLEYTDTQYF
TRBV5-8	TRBJ2-2	CATALAVASHTGELFF
TRBV7-9	TRBJ2-3	CASSLDGTGTDTQYF
TRBV9	TRBJ2-1	CASSVGGQINEQFF
TRBV6-5	TRBJ1-1	CASRITGVEDTEAFF
TRBV7-2	TRBJ1-6	CASSLERRIYNSPLHF
TRBV6-6	TRBJ1-1	CASSPTGAMNTEAFF
TRBV28	TRBJ1-2	CASSPGSESTNYGYTF
TRBV6-2/TRBV6-3	TRBJ2-6	CASSPGLAGYSGANVLTF
TRBV6-2/TRBV6-3	TRBJ1-5	CASSFHLGQGFGSNQPQHF
TRBV6-5	TRBJ2-7	CASSTGTGTYEQYF
TRBV12-3/TRBV12-4	TRBJ1-2	CASSFNLMSPCTF
TRBV6-5	TRBJ2-2	CASRLTGSNTGELFF
TRBV10-2	TRBJ1-6	CASSSLVGSSYNSPLHF
TRBV6-4	TRBJ2-2	CASRGARGTGELFF
TRBV29-1	TRBJ1-2	CSVEGDRENYGYTF
TRBV28	TRBJ1-5	CASSSEGEPQHF
TRBV10-3	TRBJ2-1	CASRLAGADEQFF
TRBV27	TRBJ1-1	CASHIGGATGGTEAFF
TRBV2	TRBJ2-4	CASSEGQIAKNIQYF
TRBV19	TRBJ1-2	CASNQASIGYTF
TRBV7-9	TRBJ2-1	CASRDSNNEQFF
TRBV12-5	TRBJ2-1	CASGSSAYNEQFF
TRBV24-1	TRBJ2-1	CATSDPQGSSYNEQFF
TRBV6-2/TRBV6-3	TRBJ1-2	CASSSGTGGYYGYTF
TRBV6-2/TRBV6-3	TRBJ1-5	CASSYGGGGNQPQHF
TRBV6-5	TRBJ1-4	CASTSPGGRGEKLFF
TRBV27	TRBJ2-2	CASSLNTGELFF
TRBV28	TRBJ2-7	CASKGDRLYEQYF
TRBV14	TRBJ1-1	CASSQTGGARTEAFF
TRBV28	TRBJ1-3	CASITSPYTENTIYF
TRBV5-1	TRBJ2-7	CASSQGQVSYEQYF
TRBV2	TRBJ1-5	CASSGTGAVLSNQPQHF
TRBV7-6	TRBJ2-6	CASSVQGPGANVLTF
TRBV9	TRBJ2-2	CASSDDRGSGTGELFF
TRBV28	TRBJ2-3	CATGLAAIDTQYF
TRBV18	TRBJ2-4	CASSPTRAKNIQYF
TRBV4-3	TRBJ1-5	CASSSDSGMNQPQHF
TRBV7-3	TRBJ2-7	CASSLGTAYEQYF